Included here is one TCR beta chain sequence, with context. No antigen is known for it. The V and J ends lost 2 bases and 3 bases respectively, with 20 bases between them. Per germline, CDR1 SGHRS and CDR2 YFSETQ. The CDR3 sequence is 17 residues long. This sample is part of a study of T cell responses to AZD1222 COVID-19 vaccine. Study details: Pooling was applied to second doses at about 4 or about 12 weeks.

This table comes from immunoSEQ multiplex PCR, and its TCRdb copy is limited to in-frame clones, with some not included. The table shows some 90,000 clones, with approximately 90% occurring only once. Study-level findings and limits: Vaccination with two AZD1222 doses was followed by a rise in Spike-specific TCR breadth and depth. Reportedly, nearly half the spike-specific TCRs target unmutated variant regions.

This TCR derives from an adult in good health. V and J are TRBV5-1 and TRBJ1-1, with TRBD1 as a possible D gene (6 bases). Sequenced material: peripheral blood, taken on day 0 of AZD1222 vaccination. The CDR3 loop reads CASSLAPTGSGDTEAFF. CDR3 coding DNA: TGCGCCAGCAGCTTAGCGCCTACAGGGAGTGGGGACACTGAAGCTTTCTTT.